This T cell receptor beta chain was identified in a study of T-cell reconstitution after alpha-beta-depleted transplantation in children. This CDR3 is 18 amino acids long. Germline V gene sequence: CDR1 SGHRS, CDR2 YFSETQ. Trimming removed 3 bases at V and 2 bases at J, with 23 bases between. This clonotype was detected only a few times. Molecular barcoding with unique molecular identifiers was used for the TCRbeta library. One entry per CDR3 protein results from TCRdb running MiXCR on the PCR reads. The table records about 980,000 distinct CDR3 sequences, roughly 29% of them present only once. The input for sequencing was PBMCs, mostly from graft donor cells, taken 360 days after TCRalphabeta/CD19-depleted stem cell transplant. This rearrangement joins TRBV5-1 to TRBJ2-5, with a possible D match to TRBD2 (6 bases). The sequence was obtained from a boy in the first two years of life who had a stem cell transplant for SCID, so the T cells may come from the graft donor. CDR3 region: CASSSLLAAGMGQETQYF. CDR3 bases: TGCGCCAGCAGCTCCCTACTCGCCGCGGGGATGGGGCAAGAGACCCAGTACTTC.